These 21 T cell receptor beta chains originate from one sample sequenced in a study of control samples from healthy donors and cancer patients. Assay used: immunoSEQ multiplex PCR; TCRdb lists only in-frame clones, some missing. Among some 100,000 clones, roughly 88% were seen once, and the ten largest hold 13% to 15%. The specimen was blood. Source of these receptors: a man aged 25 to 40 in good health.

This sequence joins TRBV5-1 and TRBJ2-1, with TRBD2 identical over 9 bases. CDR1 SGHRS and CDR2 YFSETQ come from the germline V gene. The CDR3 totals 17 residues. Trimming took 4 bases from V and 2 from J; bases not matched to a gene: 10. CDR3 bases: TGCGCCAGCAGCGGAGTAGCGGGGGCGCCACCCTACAATGAGCAGTTCTTC. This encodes CASSGVAGAPPYNEQFF.

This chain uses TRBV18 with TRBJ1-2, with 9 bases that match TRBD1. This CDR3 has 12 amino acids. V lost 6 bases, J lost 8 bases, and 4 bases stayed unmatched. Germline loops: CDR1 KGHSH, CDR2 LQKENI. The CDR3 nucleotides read TGTGCCAGCTCGGGGACAGGGAACGGCTACACCTTC. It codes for CASSGTGNGYTF.

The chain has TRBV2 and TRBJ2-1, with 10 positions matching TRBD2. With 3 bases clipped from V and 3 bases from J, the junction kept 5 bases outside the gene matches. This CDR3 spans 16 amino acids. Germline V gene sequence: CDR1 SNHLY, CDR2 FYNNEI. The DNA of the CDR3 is TGTGCCAGCAGTGATTACGCTAGCGGGAGCTACAATGAGCAGTTCTTC. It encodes CASSDYASGSYNEQFF. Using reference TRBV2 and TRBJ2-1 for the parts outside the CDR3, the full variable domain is EPEVTQTPSHQVTQMGQEVILRCVPISNHLYFYWYRQILGQKVEFLVSFYNNEISEKSEIFDDQFSVERPDGSNFTLKIRSTKLEDSAMYFCASSDYASGSYNEQFFGPGTRLTVL.

The CDR3 DNA sequence: TGTGCCAGCTCACGGGGGGCTGATCAGCCCCAGCATTTT. This gives the protein CASSRGADQPQHF. The rearrangement joins TRBV18 to TRBJ1-5, with D tentatively TRBD1 (6 bases). V lost 4 bases to trimming and J lost 5 bases, with 9 bases between them. Germline V CDR1 and CDR2: KGHSH, LQKENI. There are 13 residues in the CDR3.

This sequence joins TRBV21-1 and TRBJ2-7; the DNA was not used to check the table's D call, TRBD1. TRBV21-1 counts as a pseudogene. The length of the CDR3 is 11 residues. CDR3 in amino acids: CANTVSYEQYF. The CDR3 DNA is TGTGCCAACACAGTTTCCTACGAGCAGTACTTC.

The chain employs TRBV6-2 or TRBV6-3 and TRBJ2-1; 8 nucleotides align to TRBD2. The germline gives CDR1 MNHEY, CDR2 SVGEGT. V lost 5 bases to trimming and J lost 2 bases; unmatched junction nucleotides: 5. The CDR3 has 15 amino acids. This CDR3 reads CASSQAGATYNEQFF. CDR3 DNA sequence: TGTGCCAGCAGTCAAGCGGGAGCTACCTACAATGAGCAGTTCTTC.

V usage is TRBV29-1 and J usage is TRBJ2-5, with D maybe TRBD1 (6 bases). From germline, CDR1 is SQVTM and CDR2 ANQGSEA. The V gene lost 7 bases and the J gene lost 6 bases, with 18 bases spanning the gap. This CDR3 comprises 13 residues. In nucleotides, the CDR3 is TGCAGCGCCCGAGTTTCTAGGGGGAAGACCCAGTACTTC. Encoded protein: CSARVSRGKTQYF.

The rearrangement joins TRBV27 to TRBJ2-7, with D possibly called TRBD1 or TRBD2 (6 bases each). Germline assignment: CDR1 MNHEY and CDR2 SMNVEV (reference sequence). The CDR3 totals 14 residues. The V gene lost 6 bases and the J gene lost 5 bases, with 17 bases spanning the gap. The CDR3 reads CASSFTGGGHEQYF. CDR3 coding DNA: TGTGCCAGCAGCTTCACAGGTGGGGGGCACGAGCAGTACTTC.

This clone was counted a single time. CDR3 bases: TGTGCCAGCAGTGAAAGGGGGGCAGGCACTGAAGCTTTCTTT. Translating it yields CASSERGAGTEAFF. The chain uses TRBV6-1 and TRBJ1-1, with a weak D call TRBD1 (6 bases). Per the germline V gene, CDR1 is MNHNS and CDR2 is SASEGT. The CDR3 runs 14 residues. Trimming cost V 2 bases and J 4 bases, with 11 bases left between them.

Written as DNA, the CDR3 is TGTGCCAGCAACCGGGCGGCGGGAGCCAAAAATGAGCAGTTCTTC. Encoded protein: CASNRAAGAKNEQFF. The V call is TRBV28, the J call TRBJ2-1; 7 nucleotides agree with TRBD2. J lost 7 bases, V lost 7 bases, and 13 bases had no gene match. The CDR3 has 15 residues. Germline V gives CDR1 MDHEN, CDR2 SYDVKM.

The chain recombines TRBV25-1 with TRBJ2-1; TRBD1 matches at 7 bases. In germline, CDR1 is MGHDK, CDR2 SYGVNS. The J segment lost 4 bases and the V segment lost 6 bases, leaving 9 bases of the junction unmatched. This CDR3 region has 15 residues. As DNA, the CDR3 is TGTGCCAGCAGGGCGACCGGGACAGAATACAATGAGCAGTTCTTC. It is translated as CASRATGTEYNEQFF.

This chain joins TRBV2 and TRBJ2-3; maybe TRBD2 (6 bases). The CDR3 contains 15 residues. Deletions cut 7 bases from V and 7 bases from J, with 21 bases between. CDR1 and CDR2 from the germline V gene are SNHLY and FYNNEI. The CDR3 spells CASNGGRGRGHTQYF. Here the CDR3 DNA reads TGTGCCAGCAACGGGGGAAGGGGTCGCGGCCATACGCAGTATTTT. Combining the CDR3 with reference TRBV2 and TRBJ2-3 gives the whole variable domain EPEVTQTPSHQVTQMGQEVILRCVPISNHLYFYWYRQILGQKVEFLVSFYNNEISEKSEIFDDQFSVERPDGSNFTLKIRSTKLEDSAMYFCASNGGRGRGHTQYFGPGTRLTVL.

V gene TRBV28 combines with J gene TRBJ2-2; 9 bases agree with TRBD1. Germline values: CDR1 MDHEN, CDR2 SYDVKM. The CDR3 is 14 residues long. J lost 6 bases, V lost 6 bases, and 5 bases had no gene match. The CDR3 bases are TGTGCCAGCAGGCCGGGACAGGGTCCCGGGGAGCTGTTTTTT. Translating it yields CASRPGQGPGELFF.

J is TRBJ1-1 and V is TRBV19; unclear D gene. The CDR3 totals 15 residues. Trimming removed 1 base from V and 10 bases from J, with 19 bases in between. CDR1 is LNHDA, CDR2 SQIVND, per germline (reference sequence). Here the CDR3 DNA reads TGTGCCAGTAGTATAGGGGCAGACTACGGTTTTGGAGCTTTCTTT. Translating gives CASSIGADYGFGAFF.

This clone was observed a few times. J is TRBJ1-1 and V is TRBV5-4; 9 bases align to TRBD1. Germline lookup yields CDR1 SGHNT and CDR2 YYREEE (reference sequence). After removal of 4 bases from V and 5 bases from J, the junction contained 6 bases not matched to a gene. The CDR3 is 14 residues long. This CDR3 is CASSPDRGWTEAFF. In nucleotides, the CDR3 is TGTGCCAGCAGCCCGGACAGGGGATGGACTGAAGCTTTCTTT.

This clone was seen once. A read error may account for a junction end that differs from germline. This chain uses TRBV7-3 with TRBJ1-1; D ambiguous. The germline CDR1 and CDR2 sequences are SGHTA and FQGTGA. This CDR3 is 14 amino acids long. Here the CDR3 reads CVSSLTPKGTEAFF. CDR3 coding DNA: TGTGTCAGCAGCTTAACCCCGAAGGGCACTGAAGCTTTCTTT.

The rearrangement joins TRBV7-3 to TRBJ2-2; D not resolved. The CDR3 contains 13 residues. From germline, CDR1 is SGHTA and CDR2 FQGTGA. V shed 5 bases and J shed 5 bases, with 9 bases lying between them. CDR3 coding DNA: TGTGCCAGCAGCGCCTCCGAGACCGGGGAGCTGTTTTTT. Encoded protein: CASSASETGELFF. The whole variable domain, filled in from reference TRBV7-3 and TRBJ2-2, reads GAGVSQTPSNKVTEKGKYVELRCDPISGHTALYWYRQSLGQGPEFLIYFQGTGAADDSGLPNDRFFAVRPEGSVSTLKIQRTERGDSAVYLCASSASETGELFFGEGSRLTVL.

CDR3 in amino acids: CASSWTGGGGNQPQHF. In DNA, the CDR3 is TGTGCCAGCAGCTGGACAGGGGGTGGTGGCAATCAGCCCCAGCATTTT. The chain has TRBV7-2 and TRBJ1-5; the match to TRBD1 covers 10 bases. Germline V gene lookup returns CDR1 SGHTA and CDR2 FQGNSA. CDR3 length: 16 amino acids. V lost 4 bases, J lost 2 bases, and 5 bases stayed unmatched.

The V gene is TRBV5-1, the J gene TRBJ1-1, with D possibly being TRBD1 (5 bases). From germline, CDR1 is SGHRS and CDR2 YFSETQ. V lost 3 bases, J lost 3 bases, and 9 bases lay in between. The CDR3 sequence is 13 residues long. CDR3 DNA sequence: TGCGCCAGCAGCTCCAAACAGGACACTGAAGCTTTCTTT. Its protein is CASSSKQDTEAFF.

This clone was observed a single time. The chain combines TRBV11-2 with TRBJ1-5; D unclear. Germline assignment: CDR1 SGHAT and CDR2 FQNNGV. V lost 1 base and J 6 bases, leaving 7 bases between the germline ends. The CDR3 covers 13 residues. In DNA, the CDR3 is TGTGCCAGCAGCTTAGGGTCTGGTCAGCCCCAGCATTTT. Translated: CASSLGSGQPQHF. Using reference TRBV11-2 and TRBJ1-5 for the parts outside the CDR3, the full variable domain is EAGVAQSPRYKIIEKRQSVAFWCNPISGHATLYWYQQILGQGPKLLIQFQNNGVVDDSQLPKDRFSAERLKGVDSTLKIQPAKLEDSAVYLCASSLGSGQPQHFGDGTRLSIL.

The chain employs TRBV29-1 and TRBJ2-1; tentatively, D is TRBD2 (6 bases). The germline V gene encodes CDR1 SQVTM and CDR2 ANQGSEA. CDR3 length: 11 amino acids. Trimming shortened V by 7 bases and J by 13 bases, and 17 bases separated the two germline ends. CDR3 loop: CSARVGGTQFF. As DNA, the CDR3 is TGCAGCGCCCGAGTGGGGGGTACCCAGTTCTTC.